The 29 T cell receptor beta chains below come from one sample, sequenced in a study of PD-1 blockade in classical Hodgkin lymphoma. All trial patients relapsed after autologous stem cell transplantation. Investigators obtained CD8+ T cells from thawed PBMCs by magnetic negative selection. Here immunoSEQ multiplex PCR was the method, and the copy in TCRdb shows in-frame clones only, minus some. The table includes about 6,000 clones, approximately 83% detected once. The sample consisted of CD8+ T cells from blood, taken at baseline. Source of these receptors: a human donor with classical Hodgkin lymphoma.

The rearrangement links TRBV30 to TRBJ2-3; D could derive from TRBD1 or TRBD2 (5 bases each). Germline V CDR1 and CDR2: GTSNPN, SVGIG (reference sequence). The CDR3 has 13 amino acids. V lost 2 bases, J lost 6 bases, and 12 bases lay in between. The CDR3 bases are TGTGCCTGGAGTTTGACGGGGACGGATACGCAGTATTTT. Translated: CAWSLTGTDTQYF.

In its sample, this clone was seen a few times. The J gene is TRBJ1-5, the V gene TRBV10-1, with D tentatively TRBD1 (6 bases). Germline CDR1 reads WNHNN; CDR2 reads SYGVQD (reference sequence). The CDR3 is 14 amino acids. V was clipped by 5 bases and J by 4 bases, with 12 bases between them. CDR3 nucleotide sequence: TGCGCCAGCAGTACCGACAGGCGAAATCAGCCCCAGCATTTT. Translating it yields CASSTDRRNQPQHF.

The chain joins TRBV9 to TRBJ1-1; the D gene is possibly TRBD1 (5 bases). CDR1 and CDR2 (germline): SGDLS, YYNGEE. Trimming removed 0 bases from V and 8 bases from J, with 11 bases in between. The CDR3 extends over 13 amino acids. CDR3 sequence (DNA): TGTGCCAGCAGCGTAGGGTGGCGGACAGAAGCTTTCTTT. Its protein is CASSVGWRTEAFF.

This rearrangement joins TRBV29-1 to TRBJ2-5; possible D gene TRBD1, 7 bases. V was trimmed by 6 bases and J by 1 base, leaving 15 bases between them. Looked up from germline, CDR1 is SQVTM and CDR2 is ANQGSEA. The CDR3 spans 14 residues. The CDR3 DNA reads as TGCAGCGTGGAGGGACAGTTAACCCAAGAGACCCAGTACTTC. It specifies CSVEGQLTQETQYF.

This chain connects TRBV4-1 to TRBJ1-1; possibly TRBD1 for D (5 bases). Trimming took off 5 bases at V and 4 bases at J, with 14 bases between the two ends. Germline CDR1 MGHRA, CDR2 YSYEKL. CDR3 length: 14 amino acids. The CDR3, as DNA: TGCGCCAGCAGCTCCCAGGGAGGGGTCACTGAAGCTTTCTTT. Its protein is CASSSQGGVTEAFF.

The chain employs TRBV7-3 and TRBJ2-3; 11 nucleotides line up with TRBD2. Germline CDR1 reads SGHTA; CDR2 reads FQGTGA. This CDR3 spans 15 amino acids. The trim removed 6 bases at V and 0 bases at J, leaving 2 bases unmatched. This CDR3 is CASSLAGGSTDTQYF. The CDR3 nucleotides are TGTGCCAGCAGTTTAGCGGGGGGGAGCACAGATACGCAGTATTTT.

The chain carries TRBV28 and TRBJ1-4, with D hard to call. Deletions cut 2 bases from V and 8 bases from J, with 15 bases between. The CDR3 has 15 amino acids. In germline, CDR1 is MDHEN, CDR2 SYDVKM. CDR3 in amino acids: CASSLPWGNGEKLFF. Written as DNA, the CDR3 is TGTGCCAGCAGTTTACCGTGGGGAAACGGAGAAAAACTGTTTTTT.

CDR3 sequence reads: CASSLGQTNQPQHF. DNA of the CDR3: TGCGCCAGCAGCTTGGGGCAGACCAATCAGCCCCAGCATTTT. The chain couples TRBV5-1 to TRBJ1-5, with no clear D. Germline-derived CDR1 and CDR2 are SGHRS and YFSETQ. CDR3 length: 14 residues. The V and J ends lost 0 bases and 3 bases respectively, with 7 bases between them. Together with reference TRBV5-1 and TRBJ1-5, the CDR3 gives the full variable domain: KAGVTQTPRYLIKTRGQQVTLSCSPISGHRSVSWYQQTPGQGLQFLFEYFSETQRNKGNFPGRFSGRQFSNSRSEMNVSTLELGDSALYLCASSLGQTNQPQHFGDGTRLSIL.

The V call is TRBV10-3, the J call TRBJ1-1; 11 bases are a match to TRBD1. The CDR3 contains 18 residues. The V and J ends lost 4 bases and 0 bases, in that order; junction bases with no gene match: 10. CDR1 is ENHRY and CDR2 is SYGVKD in the germline V gene. CDR3 coding DNA: TGTGCCATCAGTGTCTCCGAGGGGACAGGGGGGGTGAACACTGAAGCTTTCTTT. Residues: CAISVSEGTGGVNTEAFF.

The V and J genes are TRBV5-6 and TRBJ2-5; D possibly uses TRBD1 or TRBD2 (5 bases each). Between the trimmed V and J ends, which lost 3 bases and 9 bases, there was a span of 27 bases. CDR1 and CDR2 (germline): SGHDT, YYEEEE. This CDR3 has 17 amino acids. CDR3 nucleotides: TGTGCCAGCAGCTCCGCCCAGGGACCGCTCCGCCCGGGGTCCCAGTACTTC. Residues: CASSSAQGPLRPGSQYF.

J is TRBJ2-7 and V is TRBV6-5; D is perhaps TRBD2 (5 bases). Trimming removed 2 bases at V and 0 bases at J, with 5 bases between. CDR3 length: 13 amino acids. CDR1 and CDR2 (germline): MNHEY, SVGAGI. DNA for the CDR3: TGTGCCAGCAGTTACCGGGGCTCCTACGAGCAGTACTTC. Translated: CASSYRGSYEQYF.

This CDR3 reads CASSQTTGRSYGYTF. Written as DNA, the CDR3 is TGCGCCAGCAGCCAAACAACAGGGCGTTCCTATGGCTACACCTTC. The V and J genes are TRBV4-1 and TRBJ1-2, with a weak D call TRBD1 (6 bases). The CDR3 runs to 15 residues. Germline-derived CDR1 and CDR2 are MGHRA and YSYEKL. V lost 2 bases and J lost 4, with 14 bases in between.

This clone has just one count. CDR3 residues: CASSPEDYTSGGTYNEQFF. The CDR3 DNA sequence: TGTGCCAGCAGTCCCGAAGACTATACTAGCGGGGGGACCTACAATGAGCAGTTCTTC. This chain links TRBV28 with TRBJ2-1, with 12 nucleotides matching TRBD2. V dropped 5 bases and J dropped 2; count of bases not matched to a gene: 13. CDR1 and CDR2 (germline): MDHEN, SYDVKM. The CDR3 runs to 19 residues.

This chain joins TRBV7-9 and TRBJ2-5; the D gene is possibly TRBD2 (6 bases). The CDR3 has 15 amino acids. Germline CDR1 reads SEHNR; CDR2 reads FQNEAQ (reference sequence). V dropped 5 bases and J dropped 3 bases, with 16 bases sitting between them. CDR3 sequence: CASSPDAGREETQYF. For the CDR3, the DNA is TGTGCCAGCAGCCCCGACGCGGGACGAGAAGAGACCCAGTACTTC.

This clone is large in the sample. The rearrangement uses TRBV6-6 and TRBJ2-3; the D is unclear. The CDR3 length is 13 residues. Germline CDR1 MNHNY, CDR2 SVGAGI (reference sequence). V was shortened by 2 bases and J by 3 bases, with 6 bases between the two germline ends. DNA of the CDR3: TGTGCCAGCAGTTACAATCCGACAGATACGCAGTATTTT. Protein product: CASSYNPTDTQYF.

The chain joins TRBV7-6 to TRBJ2-3, with TRBD2 matching 8 bases. Per germline, CDR1 SGHVS and CDR2 FNYEAQ. The CDR3 totals 17 residues. V dropped 4 bases and J dropped 4; count of bases not matched to a gene: 13. Here the CDR3 reads CASSSSGYGGGPDTQYF. CDR3 coding DNA: TGTGCCAGCAGCTCTAGCGGGTACGGGGGGGGCCCAGATACGCAGTATTTT.

The rearrangement uses TRBV19 and TRBJ2-1; D is unclear. Per germline, CDR1 LNHDA and CDR2 SQIVND (reference sequence). With 3 bases removed from V and 3 bases from J, the gap between germline ends came to 6 bases. The CDR3 extends over 13 amino acids. The CDR3 sequence is CASSIGSYNEQFF. The CDR3 nucleotides are TGTGCCAGTAGTATCGGCAGCTACAATGAGCAGTTCTTC.

The V and J genes are TRBV28 and TRBJ1-1; D is unresolved. CDR1 and CDR2 (germline): MDHEN, SYDVKM. Deletions cut 4 bases from V and 0 bases from J, with 15 bases between. There are 16 residues in the CDR3. In DNA form, the CDR3 reads TGTGCCAGCAGTTCCCGGGCCTCTTACATGAACACTGAAGCTTTCTTT. Protein: CASSSRASYMNTEAFF.

The genes are TRBV4-3 and TRBJ1-6; perhaps TRBD1 as D (5 bases). The V gene's germline CDR1 is LGHNA and CDR2 YSLEER. V lost 0 bases to trimming and J lost 5 bases, with 17 bases between them. The CDR3 has 18 amino acids. This CDR3 is CASSQDLSLGTHNSPLHF. CDR3 DNA sequence: TGCGCCAGCAGCCAAGATCTTTCTCTCGGGACCCATAATTCACCCCTCCACTTT.

This clone is judged large. This chain joins TRBV7-2 and TRBJ2-7; a possible D gene is TRBD1 (5 bases). The germline V gene has CDR1 SGHTA and CDR2 FQGNSA. V was cut by 1 base and J by 7 bases, with 14 bases left in between. The CDR3 covers 14 residues. For the CDR3, the DNA is TGTGCCAGCAGCTTAGGGTCAGGGCCTTGGGAGCAGTACTTC. This sequence encodes CASSLGSGPWEQYF.

CDR3 DNA: TGTGCCAGCAGTTCCACCTACAGGGGACCCATGGAGCAGTACTTC. This encodes CASSSTYRGPMEQYF. This chain links TRBV28 with TRBJ2-7; the match to TRBD1 covers 7 bases. The CDR3 is 15 residues long. Germline loops: CDR1 MDHEN, CDR2 SYDVKM. The J segment lost 7 bases and the V segment lost 4 bases, leaving 13 bases of the junction unmatched.

This rearrangement joins TRBV9 to TRBJ1-5; D uncertain. CDR3 size: 14 residues. CDR1 is SGDLS and CDR2 is YYNGEE in the germline V gene. The V end lost 4 bases, the J end lost 3 bases, and 11 bases lay between the germline ends. DNA for the CDR3: TGTGCCAGCAGCCCTCAGGACCACAATCAGCCCCAGCATTTT. This codes for CASSPQDHNQPQHF.

The chain joins TRBV5-1 to TRBJ2-1, with 7 bases aligning to TRBD1. The J segment lost 2 bases and the V segment lost 4 bases, leaving 6 bases of the junction unmatched. Germline assignment: CDR1 SGHRS and CDR2 YFSETQ. The length of the CDR3 is 15 residues. The DNA of the CDR3 is TGCGCCAGCAGCCCCGGGGACAGAACCTACAATGAGCAGTTCTTC. Its translation is CASSPGDRTYNEQFF.

The rearrangement joins TRBV19 to TRBJ2-7; D could derive from TRBD1 or TRBD2 (5 bases each). This CDR3 is built from 14 residues. Germline CDR1 reads LNHDA; CDR2 reads SQIVND (reference sequence). Trimming left V 3 bases short and J 3 bases short, with 12 bases between. The CDR3 region has the DNA TGTGCCAGTAGTATGCAGGGAGAACGCTACGAGCAGTACTTC. This translates into CASSMQGERYEQYF.

This chain uses TRBV29-1 with TRBJ2-3; D perhaps matches TRBD2 (6 bases). Germline values: CDR1 SQVTM, CDR2 ANQGSEA. V was shortened by 1 base and J by 1 base, with 12 bases between the two germline ends. This CDR3 contains 15 residues. This CDR3 is CSVEGGVWGTDTQYF. CDR3 nucleotide sequence: TGCAGCGTTGAAGGGGGGGTCTGGGGCACAGATACGCAGTATTTT.

This sequence joins TRBV7-8 and TRBJ2-3, with TRBD1 matching over 8 bases. Unmatched junction bases numbered 11, after V lost 4 bases and J lost 2 bases. Per germline, CDR1 SGHVS and CDR2 FQNEAQ. The CDR3 runs 17 residues. The CDR3 DNA sequence: TGTGCCAGCAGCTCTAGGACAGGGCTTTCGAACACAGATACGCAGTATTTT. Translation: CASSSRTGLSNTDTQYF.

This rearrangement joins TRBV2 to TRBJ2-3, with D tentatively TRBD1 or TRBD2 (5 bases each). The CDR3 is 17 residues long. Germline CDR1 and CDR2: SNHLY and FYNNEI. V lost 1 base and J lost 2, with 16 bases in between. CDR3 DNA: TGTGCCAGCAGTGAAGAGCGGCAGGGCTCCTACACAGATACGCAGTATTTT. It encodes CASSEERQGSYTDTQYF.

The genes are TRBV4-3 and TRBJ2-5; no clear D gene. The end of the DNA is better explained by TRBJ2-7, so the J call may be wrong. Looked up from germline, CDR1 is LGHNA and CDR2 is YSLEER. The CDR3 is 14 amino acids. The CDR3 region has the DNA TGCGCCAGCAGCCAAGACAAAAATGCCTACGAGCAGTACTTC. It yields the protein CASSQDKNAYEQYF.

This rearrangement joins TRBV25-1 to TRBJ1-5; unclear D gene. The CDR3 spans 12 residues. Trimming pared 2 bases from V and 4 bases from J, leaving 3 bases between. Germline-derived CDR1 and CDR2 are MGHDK and SYGVNS. Written as DNA, the CDR3 is TGTGCCAGCAGTGAAGAGAATCAGCCCCAGCATTTT. Protein product: CASSEENQPQHF.